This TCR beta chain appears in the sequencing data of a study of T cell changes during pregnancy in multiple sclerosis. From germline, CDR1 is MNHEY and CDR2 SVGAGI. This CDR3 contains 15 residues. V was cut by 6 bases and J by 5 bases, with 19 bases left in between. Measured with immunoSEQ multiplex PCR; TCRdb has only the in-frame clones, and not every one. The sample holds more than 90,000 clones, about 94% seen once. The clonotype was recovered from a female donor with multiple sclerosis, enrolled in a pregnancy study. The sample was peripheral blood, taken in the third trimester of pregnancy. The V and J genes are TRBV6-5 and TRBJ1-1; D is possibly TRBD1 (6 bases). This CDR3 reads CASRVHKTGHTEAFF. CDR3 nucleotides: TGTGCCAGCAGAGTACACAAGACAGGTCATACTGAAGCTTTCTTT.